Following are 26 T cell receptor beta chains from one sample sequenced in a study of blood T cell repertoires in COVID-19. Method: immunoSEQ multiplex PCR; TCRdb's copy keeps in-frame clones and lacks some. The repertoire consists of some 150,000 clones, with 70% to 90% occurring once and the leading ten covering nearly 3%. Sequencing was performed on peripheral blood. The receptors come from a woman between 35 and 50 years old with active or convalescent COVID-19.

The chain has TRBV30 and TRBJ2-7; possibly TRBD1 for D (6 bases). There are 13 residues in the CDR3. Germline CDR1 GTSNPN, CDR2 SVGIG (reference sequence). The germline V and J ends were trimmed by 0 bases and 6 bases, with 12 bases remaining between them. CDR3 DNA: TGTGCCTGGAGTGTACTGGGGGCGGGCGAGCAGTACTTC. This encodes CAWSVLGAGEQYF.

The count of this clone is one. The chain couples TRBV30 to TRBJ1-6; maybe TRBD1 (6 bases). Trimming pared 0 bases from V and 7 bases from J, leaving 13 bases between. The CDR3 covers 15 residues. Germline values: CDR1 GTSNPN, CDR2 SVGIG (reference sequence). DNA of the CDR3: TGTGCCTGGAGTGTACAGGGCGTTCCAAATTCACCCCTCCACTTT. Its translation: CAWSVQGVPNSPLHF.

The genes are TRBV3-1 (or the pseudogene TRBV3-2) and TRBJ1-1; D is ambiguous. The CDR3 is 12 amino acids. The germline V gene encodes CDR1 LGHDT and CDR2 YNNKEL (reference sequence). V was clipped by 8 bases and J by 1 base, with 8 bases between them. The CDR3 loop is CASGAGNTEAFF. CDR3 DNA: TGTGCCAGCGGAGCCGGGAACACTGAAGCTTTCTTT.

The chain is built from TRBV14 and TRBJ2-4; D is possibly TRBD1 (5 bases). In germline, CDR1 is SGHDN, CDR2 FVKESK. The CDR3 has 15 amino acids. Between the trimmed V and J ends, which lost 3 bases and 1 base, there was a span of 10 bases. Written as DNA, the CDR3 is TGTGCCAGCAGCCAGAAAGGGGCGGCCAAAAACATTCAGTACTTC. The encoded protein is CASSQKGAAKNIQYF.

This chain links TRBV19 with TRBJ1-2, with 11 bases matching TRBD1. CDR1 is LNHDA and CDR2 is SQIVND in the germline V gene (reference sequence). J lost 5 bases, V lost 3 bases, and 2 bases had no gene match. This CDR3 contains 14 residues. CDR3 sequence reads: CASSMDRGRYGYTF. The CDR3 coding sequence is TGTGCCAGTAGTATGGACAGGGGGCGGTATGGCTACACCTTC.

This chain uses TRBV30 with TRBJ1-4, with 7 nucleotides matching TRBD1. The CDR3 runs 14 residues. Unmatched junction bases numbered 10, after V lost 1 base and J lost 11 bases. Looked up from germline, CDR1 is GTSNPN and CDR2 is SVGIG (reference sequence). CDR3 region: CAWSAGWVQGKLFF. CDR3 DNA sequence: TGTGCCTGGAGTGCCGGGTGGGTACAGGGGAAACTGTTTTTT.

The DNA for the CDR3 is TGTGCCAGCAGCGTCCTTACAGATACGCAGTATTTT. Translation: CASSVLTDTQYF. This chain uses TRBV9 with TRBJ2-3, with D hard to call. The germline CDR1 and CDR2 sequences are SGDLS and YYNGEE. This CDR3 region has 12 residues. V lost 2 bases to trimming and J lost 3 bases, with 4 bases between them.

This clone appeared once. V and J are TRBV28 and TRBJ1-4, with a weak D call TRBD1 (6 bases). The germline V gene encodes CDR1 MDHEN and CDR2 SYDVKM. CDR3 length: 14 residues. Trimming cost V 7 bases and J 7 bases, with 16 bases left between them. Written as DNA, the CDR3 is TGTGCCAGCACGAAACAGGGTGGGAGTGAAAAACTGTTTTTT. Its translation is CASTKQGGSEKLFF. Drawing the rest from reference TRBV28 and TRBJ1-4, the complete variable domain is DVKVTQSSRYLVKRTGEKVFLECVQDMDHENMFWYRQDPGLGLRLIYFSYDVKMKEKGDIPEGYSVSREKKERFSLILESASTNQTSMYLCASTKQGGSEKLFFGSGTQLSVL.

This chain connects TRBV5-1 to TRBJ1-2; maybe TRBD1 (6 bases). This CDR3 is built from 15 residues. Germline CDR1 SGHRS, CDR2 YFSETQ. The V end lost 2 bases, the J end lost 0 bases, and 11 bases lay between the germline ends. CDR3 residues: CASSFGDRPNYGYTF. DNA of the CDR3: TGCGCCAGCAGCTTTGGCGACAGGCCTAACTATGGCTACACCTTC.

The J gene is TRBJ1-6, the V gene TRBV4-2; 7 bases map to TRBD1. The CDR3 is 16 residues long. V shed 0 bases, J shed 4 bases, and the junction held 3 bases outside the gene matches. The germline V gene encodes CDR1 LGHNA and CDR2 YNFKEQ. The CDR3 sequence is CASSQEGTAYNSPLHF. The CDR3, as DNA: TGTGCCAGCAGCCAAGAAGGGACAGCTTATAATTCACCCCTCCACTTT.

The chain recombines TRBV5-1 with TRBJ1-5; 10 positions agree with TRBD1. Germline loops: CDR1 SGHRS, CDR2 YFSETQ. The CDR3 runs to 14 residues. The ends lost 3 bases at V and 4 bases at J; junction bases unmatched: 1. CDR3: CASSWGQGNQPQHF. CDR3 coding DNA: TGCGCCAGCAGCTGGGGACAGGGGAATCAGCCCCAGCATTTT.

The chain uses TRBV2 and TRBJ2-5; D remains unclear. Per germline, CDR1 SNHLY and CDR2 FYNNEI. Trimming left V 7 bases short and J 7 bases short, with 19 bases between. This CDR3 contains 14 residues. In DNA form, the CDR3 reads TGTGCCAGCATCCTCGGTCCTCTCCAGGCGACCCAGTACTTC. Protein: CASILGPLQATQYF.

The chain recombines TRBV29-1 with TRBJ2-2; possibly TRBD1 for D (5 bases). This CDR3 is built from 15 residues. The V and J ends lost 3 bases and 3 bases respectively, with 14 bases between them. Germline V CDR1 and CDR2: SQVTM, ANQGSEA. CDR3 in amino acids: CSVESWQGYTGELFF. CDR3 sequence (DNA): TGCAGCGTTGAGTCCTGGCAGGGCTACACCGGGGAGCTGTTTTTT.

The chain has TRBV28 and TRBJ1-5, with a tentative D call TRBD1 (5 bases). V lost 3 bases and J 6 bases, leaving 15 bases between the germline ends. Germline V gene sequence: CDR1 MDHEN, CDR2 SYDVKM. The CDR3 has 15 amino acids. The CDR3 DNA follows: TGTGCCAGCAGTTTTAGGGGCTTGGGGGGTCAGCCCCAGCATTTT. This encodes CASSFRGLGGQPQHF.

V usage is TRBV5-1 and J usage is TRBJ2-3; 9 nucleotides match TRBD2. Trimming cost V 0 bases and J 3 bases; bases outside gene matches: 5. This CDR3 is 16 amino acids long. Germline values: CDR1 SGHRS, CDR2 YFSETQ. CDR3 DNA sequence: TGCGCCAGCAGCTTGGCCCTAGCGGGGACAACAGATACGCAGTATTTT. It translates to CASSLALAGTTDTQYF.

The rearrangement joins TRBV7-2 to TRBJ1-4; no clear D gene. V dropped 5 bases and J dropped 7 bases, with 17 bases sitting between them. This CDR3 is 15 amino acids long. Germline CDR1 is SGHTA and CDR2 is FQGNSA. The CDR3 DNA reads TGTGCCAGCAGCCCCCAGCTCGGAGATGGTGAAAAACTGTTTTTT. It translates to CASSPQLGDGEKLFF.

V and J are TRBV4-1 and TRBJ1-1; TRBD1 might be the D (5 bases). Trimming shortened V by 3 bases and J by 8 bases, and 13 bases separated the two germline ends. The length of the CDR3 is 13 residues. CDR1 is MGHRA and CDR2 is YSYEKL in the germline V gene. The CDR3 spells CASSQAGTGEAFF. CDR3 sequence (DNA): TGCGCCAGCAGCCAGGCGGGGACCGGCGAAGCTTTCTTT.

This sequence joins TRBV19 and TRBJ1-5; D remains unclear. The CDR3 totals 13 residues. CDR1 is LNHDA, CDR2 SQIVND, per germline (reference sequence). Trimming took off 0 bases at V and 7 bases at J, with 7 bases between the two ends. The CDR3 DNA is TGTGCCAGTAGTATAGACCGAGGGCAGCCCCAGCATTTT. It translates to CASSIDRGQPQHF.

This rearrangement joins TRBV5-1 to TRBJ1-4, with D perhaps TRBD1 (6 bases). In germline, CDR1 is SGHRS, CDR2 YFSETQ. Trimming took 0 bases from V and 1 from J, leaving 10 bases between them. The CDR3 sequence is 16 residues long. The CDR3 coding sequence is TGCGCCAGCAGCTTGGATGGGGACAAAACTAATGAAAAACTGTTTTTT. This sequence encodes CASSLDGDKTNEKLFF.

The V and J genes are TRBV3-1 (or the pseudogene TRBV3-2) and TRBJ2-3; 10 bases align to TRBD2. The germline gives CDR1 LGHDT, CDR2 YNNKEL (reference sequence). Trimming cost V 6 bases and J 6 bases; bases outside gene matches: 9. The CDR3 spans 15 residues. CDR3 loop: CASRLIAGGADTQYF. DNA of the CDR3: TGTGCCAGCAGGCTTATAGCGGGAGGTGCGGATACGCAGTATTTT.

This chain uses TRBV7-2 with TRBJ1-5, with D possibly being TRBD1 (5 bases). The CDR3 contains 14 residues. CDR1 is SGHTA and CDR2 is FQGNSA in the germline V gene. V was shortened by 3 bases and J by 4 bases, with 10 bases between the two germline ends. CDR3 sequence: CASSLSGRNQPQHF. For the CDR3, the DNA is TGTGCCAGCAGCTTGTCAGGGAGGAATCAGCCCCAGCATTTT.

This clone was seen only once. The chain links TRBV28 to TRBJ1-5; D is uncertain. V lost 2 bases, J lost 2 bases, and 10 bases lay in between. Germline values: CDR1 MDHEN, CDR2 SYDVKM. This CDR3 has 15 amino acids. The CDR3 protein is CASSLRGAGNQPQHF. The CDR3 DNA reads TGTGCCAGCAGTTTACGAGGTGCGGGCAATCAGCCCCAGCATTTT.

This chain connects TRBV6-2 or TRBV6-3 to TRBJ1-1; a weak D match, TRBD1 (5 bases). The CDR3 is 17 residues long. Germline loops: CDR1 MNHEY, CDR2 SVGEGT. V lost 2 bases, J lost 1 base, and 17 bases lay in between. CDR3 sequence reads: CASSYPAGQIRNTEAFF. CDR3 nucleotide sequence: TGTGCCAGCAGTTACCCCGCGGGGCAGATTAGGAACACTGAAGCTTTCTTT.

The DNA of the CDR3 is TGTGCCAGCAGTCGCCTTTCTATAACTGAAGCTTTCTTT. Translated, it gives CASSRLSITEAFF. This rearrangement joins TRBV6-2 or TRBV6-3 to TRBJ1-1; D gene unclear. The CDR3 spans 13 residues. Germline CDR1 is MNHEY and CDR2 is SVGEGT. V was cut by 5 bases and J by 5 bases, with 12 bases left in between.

The chain carries TRBV20-1 and TRBJ2-5; D is ambiguous. This CDR3 has 11 residues. Germline assignment: CDR1 DFQATT and CDR2 SNEGSKA (reference sequence). The V and J ends lost 8 bases and 5 bases respectively, with 12 bases between them. The CDR3 region is CSPLSAETQYF. In DNA, the CDR3 is TGCAGTCCATTAAGCGCTGAGACCCAGTACTTC.

The chain links TRBV6-5 to TRBJ1-6, with TRBD1 matching 8 bases. The CDR3 extends over 15 amino acids. J was trimmed by 6 bases and V by 4 bases; bases with no gene match: 5. Per the germline V gene, CDR1 is MNHEY and CDR2 is SVGAGI. The CDR3 region is CASSSYRGGNSPLHF. As DNA, the CDR3 is TGTGCCAGCAGTTCCTACAGGGGGGGTAATTCACCCCTCCACTTT.